These T cell receptor beta chains were read from a single sample in a study of blood T cells in healthy people across ages. One entry per CDR3 protein, called by TCRdb with MiXCR from the 5' RACE reads. The table includes about 800,000 distinct CDR3 sequences, roughly 60% detected once. The material sequenced was blood. These receptors were taken from a man younger than 40 in good health. CDR3s leave out the opening cysteine and the closing phenylalanine or tryptophan.

v_gene: TRBV27; CDR3aa: ASRGVEETQY
v_gene: TRBV6-5; CDR3aa: ASSYRTSPRLYQETQY
v_gene: TRBV20-1; CDR3aa: SAKLAGGPIEQY
v_gene: TRBV6-5; CDR3aa: ASSTHRGKFRETQY
v_gene: TRBV20-1; CDR3aa: SAKGGSYEQY
v_gene: TRBV13; CDR3aa: ASSATGMEDTQY
v_gene: TRBV20-1; CDR3aa: SARRREAYYEQY
v_gene: TRBV27; CDR3aa: ASSYVWNTEAF
v_gene: TRBV15; CDR3aa: ATARDSYEQF
v_gene: TRBV5-5; CDR3aa: ASSLKPEAYEQY
v_gene: TRBV12-3/TRBV12-4; CDR3aa: ASSFSGGPLAYEQY
v_gene: TRBV20-1; CDR3aa: SAAGAYEQY
v_gene: TRBV10-1; CDR3aa: ASSESRRSSSEQY
v_gene: TRBV7-3; CDR3aa: ASSLLAGRGETQY
v_gene: TRBV29-1; CDR3aa: SVEGIANLLF
v_gene: TRBV28; CDR3aa: ASSLSGMSSYNEQF
v_gene: TRBV9; CDR3aa: ASSVESGDRDEKLF
v_gene: TRBV14; CDR3aa: ASSQDPLRTLMNTEAF
v_gene: TRBV4-3; CDR3aa: ASSQDLTSGHHEQF
v_gene: TRBV27; CDR3aa: ATLTSGHSYNEQF
v_gene: TRBV12-3/TRBV12-4; CDR3aa: ASSPTELRTIPFTDTQY
v_gene: TRBV7-9; CDR3aa: AIEGDKPAGEQY
v_gene: TRBV15; CDR3aa: ATSRARGFYTEAF
v_gene: TRBV7-2; CDR3aa: ASSSRSSTDTQY
v_gene: TRBV13; CDR3aa: ASRLGLGTQY
v_gene: TRBV3-1; CDR3aa: ASSHPGGANSPLH
v_gene: TRBV7-2; CDR3aa: ASSRSSGGREQY
v_gene: TRBV29-1; CDR3aa: SAQSNYGYT
v_gene: TRBV27; CDR3aa: ASSPYPRTNNEQF
v_gene: TRBV9; CDR3aa: ASLKTQY
v_gene: TRBV20-1; CDR3aa: SARDPTRGVGETQY
v_gene: TRBV12-3/TRBV12-4; CDR3aa: ASSLRGLTYEQY
v_gene: TRBV7-2; CDR3aa: ASSFFSGEGNEQF
v_gene: TRBV6-2/TRBV6-3; CDR3aa: ASSYGQPNQPQH
v_gene: TRBV19; CDR3aa: ASSRNPGTRGTDNEQF